This T cell receptor beta chain was sequenced during a study of CD8+CD57+ T cells in acquired aplastic anemia. On the study more broadly: Sorted CD4+ and CD8+ cells yielded about 3.1 ug of DNA on average. Healthy donors gave 9.5 million to 12 million reads on average for CD4+ cells. Study findings and constraints: Patients had twenty-nine CD8+ CDR3 sequences in common with controls (the shared set). Between patients and controls, CD8+ Simpson's diversity did not vary significantly.

Ten or more counts support this clonotype. Antigen: not known. The V gene's germline CDR1 is SGHTA and CDR2 FQGNSA. The V gene end was trimmed by 5 bases and the J gene end by 1 base; junction bases not matched to a gene: 5. The CDR3 spans 15 residues. Genomic DNA, the template, was used for profiling of the TCR beta VDJ and CDR3. TCRdb passed the reads through MiXCR, listing each CDR3 protein once. The data contain hundreds of thousands of distinct CDR3 sequences, 60% to 80% of them singletons. The origin of this receptor is a human donor in good health, serving as a control. Sequenced sample: sorted CD4+, CD8+, or CD8+CD57+ T cells (not recorded which) from PBMCs. The V gene is TRBV7-2, the J gene TRBJ2-1; 7 nucleotides align to TRBD1. The CDR3 nucleotides are TGTGCCAGCAGCCCGACGACAGGGTCCTACAATGAGCAGTTCTTC. This gives the protein CASSPTTGSYNEQFF.